The 19 T cell receptor beta chains below were found in one sample sequenced in a study of blood T cells in healthy people across ages. A sample-barcoded 5' primer and a J-beta primer mix were used in a second PCR of roughly 6 to 11 cycles. TCRdb fed the 5' RACE reads into MiXCR, producing one record per CDR3 protein. The table records hundreds of thousands of distinct CDR3 sequences, more than 45% of them present only once. The sequencing input was blood. The source is a man younger than 40 in good health.

This clonotype has just a few counts. The chain employs TRBV6-1 and TRBJ2-5; D call uncertain. Germline CDR1 reads MNHNS; CDR2 reads SASEGT. This CDR3 spans 11 amino acids. V gave up 10 bases and J gave up 5 bases, with 11 bases separating them. This CDR3 reads CATSSGETQYF. The CDR3 region has the DNA TGTGCCACCTCCTCCGGGGAGACCCAGTACTTC.

The gene calls are TRBV10-3 and TRBJ2-7; D unresolved. The CDR3 sequence is 12 residues long. The germline gives CDR1 ENHRY, CDR2 SYGVKD. Trimming removed 9 bases at V and 5 bases at J, with 14 bases between. CDR3 nucleotides: TGTGCCATTAGGGCGGCTGGCAACGAGCAGTACTTC. Residues: CAIRAAGNEQYF.

About this clonotype: A much larger clone differs by one base, so this may be a read error. DNA for the CDR3: TGCGCCAGCAGCTTGAGTGGGCCAGGGGGTGAGCAGTACTTC. It translates to CASSLSGPGGEQYF. The chain is built from TRBV5-1 and TRBJ2-5; 7 nucleotides agree with TRBD1. V was clipped by 1 base and J by 11 bases; unmatched bases: 11. The length of the CDR3 is 14 residues. CDR1 and CDR2 from the germline V gene are SGHRS and YFSETQ.

J is TRBJ2-7 and V is TRBV20-1; either TRBD1 or TRBD2 may supply D (5 bases each). The CDR3 is 14 residues long. Germline V gives CDR1 DFQATT, CDR2 SNEGSKA (reference sequence). CDR3 sequence: CSARDAEGVREQYF. CDR3 in DNA: TGCAGCGCGAGGGACGCCGAAGGGGTACGCGAGCAGTACTTC.

About this clonotype: At one boundary the junction diverges from the germline segment, which might be a read error. This chain uses TRBV7-2 with TRBJ2-3; 9 bases align to TRBD1. Germline V gives CDR1 SGHTA, CDR2 FQGNSA. The CDR3 runs 16 residues. CDR3 nucleotide sequence: TGTGCCGGCAGCTCGACAGGGGGGATAGACACAGATACGCAGTATTTT. Translating it yields CAGSSTGGIDTDTQYF.

The chain links TRBV7-2 to TRBJ2-4; tentatively, D is TRBD1 (6 bases). The J call is in doubt because the DNA end fits TRBJ2-7 better. Germline CDR1 is SGHTA and CDR2 is FQGNSA. This CDR3 has 13 amino acids. The CDR3 coding sequence is TGTGCCAGCAGCCGCTGGACAGCCTACGAGCAGTACTTC. This translates into CASSRWTAYEQYF.

The rearrangement uses TRBV6-6 and TRBJ2-1; a possible D gene is TRBD2 (6 bases). Germline CDR1 is MNHNY and CDR2 is SVGAGI (reference sequence). V lost 6 bases, J lost 5 bases, and 11 bases lay in between. CDR3 length: 13 residues. CDR3 DNA sequence: TGTGCCAGCAGCCGACTAGTGGACAATGAGCAGTTCTTC. It is translated as CASSRLVDNEQFF.

This clonotype was picked up a small number of times. The chain joins TRBV20-1 to TRBJ2-3; D tentatively fits TRBD1 or TRBD2 (5 bases each). V was pared by 3 bases and J by 5 bases, with 21 bases between. The length of the CDR3 is 16 residues. The germline V gene encodes CDR1 DFQATT and CDR2 SNEGSKA (reference sequence). The CDR3 protein is CSARPDDGARGDTQYF. CDR3 coding DNA: TGCAGTGCTAGGCCCGATGACGGGGCCCGAGGAGATACGCAGTATTTT.

This clonotype has at least ten counts. The J gene is TRBJ2-7, the V gene TRBV6-6; D is unclear. The CDR3 is made up of 13 amino acids. Looked up from germline, CDR1 is MNHNY and CDR2 is SVGAGI (reference sequence). Trimming took 7 bases from V and 2 from J, leaving 12 bases between them. CDR3 loop: CASTPAGPYEQYF. The CDR3 bases are TGTGCCAGCACCCCAGCAGGCCCCTACGAGCAGTACTTC.

The rearrangement links TRBV12-3 or TRBV12-4 to TRBJ2-1, with TRBD1 as a possible D gene (5 bases). The V end was cut by 6 bases, the J end by 9 bases, with 21 bases between. The CDR3 is 15 amino acids. The CDR3 DNA reads TGTGCCAGCAGACAACAGCAGGGATCTGGAGCTGAGCAGTTCTTC. It yields the protein CASRQQQGSGAEQFF.

This clonotype was observed a handful of times. The chain carries TRBV20-1 and TRBJ2-1; D perhaps matches TRBD2 (6 bases). Trimming left V 4 bases short and J 8 bases short, with 12 bases between. Germline CDR1 reads DFQATT; CDR2 reads SNEGSKA (reference sequence). This CDR3 contains 12 residues. CDR3 protein: CSAIGLPDEQFF. The CDR3 DNA sequence: TGCAGTGCTATCGGACTACCGGATGAGCAGTTCTTC.

The rearrangement links TRBV7-2 to TRBJ1-2, with 10 nucleotides matching TRBD1. This CDR3 comprises 16 residues. Germline V gene sequence: CDR1 SGHTA, CDR2 FQGNSA. The V gene end was trimmed by 5 bases and the J gene end by 8 bases; junction bases not matched to a gene: 14. The CDR3 region has the DNA TGTGCCAGCAGCCCAAGACCGGGACAGGGGTCGGGCGGCTACACCTTC. This gives the protein CASSPRPGQGSGGYTF.

The count of this clonotype is one. The V call is TRBV19, the J call TRBJ2-7; tentatively, D is TRBD1 (6 bases). V was pared by 6 bases and J by 0 bases, with 12 bases between. Germline CDR1 and CDR2: LNHDA and SQIVND (reference sequence). This CDR3 comprises 14 residues. This chain's CDR3 is CASRRTASSYEQYF. The CDR3, as DNA: TGTGCCAGTAGGCGGACAGCAAGCTCCTACGAGCAGTACTTC.

V gene TRBV7-2 combines with J gene TRBJ2-3; 8 nucleotides align to TRBD1. This CDR3 region has 18 residues. After removal of 1 base from V and 4 bases from J, the junction contained 13 bases not matched to a gene. The germline gives CDR1 SGHTA, CDR2 FQGNSA. CDR3 residues: CASSLVPGDRSPPDTQYF. DNA for the CDR3: TGTGCCAGCAGCTTAGTTCCTGGGGACAGGTCCCCTCCAGATACGCAGTATTTT.

As concerns this clonotype: One end of the junction is discordant with germline, which a read error may explain. Here the CDR3 DNA reads TGTGCAAGCAGTCTGTCGGGAGGGCGATTAGGGACCCAGTACTTC. Amino acid sequence: CASSLSGGRLGTQYF. The chain is built from TRBV25-1 and TRBJ2-5; TRBD2 matches at 8 bases. CDR3 size: 15 residues. CDR1 MGHDK and CDR2 SYGVNS come from the germline V gene.

The V gene is TRBV4-2, the J gene TRBJ1-5; a weak D match, TRBD1 (5 bases). The CDR3 loop spans 17 amino acids. Germline lookup yields CDR1 LGHNA and CDR2 YNFKEQ. The ends were cut back, 0 bases at V and 0 bases at J, with 12 bases in the middle. The CDR3 DNA is TGTGCCAGCAGCCAAGACGGACACAGCGATAGCAATCAGCCCCAGCATTTT. This codes for CASSQDGHSDSNQPQHF.

The chain links TRBV6-2 or TRBV6-3 to TRBJ2-1, with D perhaps TRBD1 (6 bases). Germline-derived CDR1 and CDR2 are MNHEY and SVGEGT. The CDR3 spans 14 residues. Trimming pared 4 bases from V and 8 bases from J, leaving 15 bases between. Here the CDR3 reads CASSFSDSWDEQFF. The CDR3 nucleotides read TGTGCCAGCAGTTTTTCGGACAGCTGGGATGAGCAGTTCTTC.

The rearrangement uses TRBV12-3 or TRBV12-4 and TRBJ2-3; D perhaps matches TRBD2 (5 bases). The CDR3 consists of 14 residues. V was cut by 5 bases and J by 0 bases, with 9 bases left in between. The CDR3 DNA follows: TGTGCCAGCAGTGCTAGGACTAGCACAGATACGCAGTATTTT. It codes for CASSARTSTDTQYF.

The chain uses TRBV20-1 and TRBJ2-3; 7 bases align to TRBD2. Germline values: CDR1 DFQATT, CDR2 SNEGSKA (reference sequence). J gave up 7 bases and V 3 bases, and 16 bases lay outside the gene matches. This CDR3 contains 16 residues. CDR3 protein: CSARGLADANRNTQYF. The CDR3, as DNA: TGCAGTGCTAGGGGGCTAGCGGACGCAAACCGTAATACGCAGTATTTT.